This TCR beta chain was profiled in a study of T-cell memory formation after mild COVID-19. TCRdb processed the 5' RACE reads anew with MiXCR; each CDR3 protein has one entry. The sample gives some 7,400 distinct CDR3 sequences, approximately 30% of which show up once; 55% is in the top ten. This clonotype rates as medium-sized. The V gene end was trimmed by 0 bases and the J gene end by 5 bases; junction bases not matched to a gene: 10. The length of the CDR3 is 17 residues. The germline V gene encodes CDR1 SGHKS and CDR2 YYEKEE (reference sequence). The chain couples TRBV5-5 to TRBJ2-1, with 8 nucleotides matching TRBD2. The receptor comes from an adult woman who had mild COVID-19 (a few samples of this study predate the infection). Cell type and time point are not known. The sequenced material came from PBMCs or a T cell subset sorted from them (not recorded which). CDR3 coding DNA: TGTGCCAGCAGCTTGGCCGGGGGGGGACCCCGGGACAATGAGCAGTTCTTC. This encodes CASSLAGGGPRDNEQFF. The full variable domain, its missing parts supplied by reference TRBV5-5 and TRBJ2-1, is DAGVTQSPTHLIKTRGQQVTLRCSPISGHKSVSWYQQVLGQGPQFIFQYYEKEERGRGNFPDRFSARQFPNYSSELNVNALLLGDSALYLCASSLAGGGPRDNEQFFGPGTRLTVL.